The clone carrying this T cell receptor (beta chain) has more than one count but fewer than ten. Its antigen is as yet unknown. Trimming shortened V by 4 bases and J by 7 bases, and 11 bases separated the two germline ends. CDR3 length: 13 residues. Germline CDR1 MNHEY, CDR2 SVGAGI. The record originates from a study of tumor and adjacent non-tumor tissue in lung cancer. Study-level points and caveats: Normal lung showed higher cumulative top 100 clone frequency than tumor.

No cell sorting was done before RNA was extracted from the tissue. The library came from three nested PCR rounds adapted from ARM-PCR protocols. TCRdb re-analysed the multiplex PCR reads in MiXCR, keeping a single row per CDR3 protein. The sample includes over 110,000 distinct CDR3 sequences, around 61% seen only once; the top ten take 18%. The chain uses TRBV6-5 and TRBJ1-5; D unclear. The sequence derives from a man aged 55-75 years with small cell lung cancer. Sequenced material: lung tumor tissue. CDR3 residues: CASSLTVRQPQHF. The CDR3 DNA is TGTGCCAGCAGTTTGACGGTTCGGCAGCCCCAGCATTTT.